The 3 T cell receptor beta chains below were found in one sample sequenced in a study of blood T cell repertoires in COVID-19. TCRdb keeps only in-frame clones here, not all; method: immunoSEQ multiplex PCR. The sample includes 350,000 to 550,000 clones, roughly 90% of them seen just once. Sequencing was performed on peripheral blood. The receptors stem from a woman under 40 with acute or convalescent COVID-19.

The V gene is TRBV9, the J gene TRBJ1-4; perhaps TRBD1 as D (5 bases). The length of the CDR3 is 13 residues. Trimming removed 3 bases at V and 8 bases at J, with 11 bases between. Germline V gene sequence: CDR1 SGDLS, CDR2 YYNGEE. In DNA form, the CDR3 reads TGTGCCAGCAGCGGACCAGGGCGGGAAAAACTGTTTTTT. This encodes CASSGPGREKLFF.

The chain is built from TRBV27 and TRBJ2-3; 11 nucleotides agree with TRBD2. The V gene end was trimmed by 10 bases and the J gene end by 1 base; junction bases not matched to a gene: 16. The CDR3 consists of 18 residues. CDR1 MNHEY and CDR2 SMNVEV come from the germline V gene (reference sequence). As DNA, the CDR3 is TGTGCCATCCTCCTAGCGGGGGGAAGAAAAGGGGGCACAGATACGCAGTATTTT. This codes for CAILLAGGRKGGTDTQYF.

The genes are TRBV5-1 and TRBJ2-1; D possibly corresponds to TRBD1 (7 bases). There are 15 residues in the CDR3. CDR1 is SGHRS and CDR2 is YFSETQ in the germline V gene. Trimming took off 3 bases at V and 5 bases at J, with 15 bases between the two ends. The CDR3 DNA sequence: TGCGCCAGCAGCTCTTCAGGGGGGTCCCACAATGAGCAGTTCTTC. Residues: CASSSSGGSHNEQFF.